The 19 T cell receptor beta chains below all came from one sample that was sequenced in a study of blood T cells in healthy people across ages. It was with a sample-barcoded 5' primer and a J-beta primer mix that a second PCR of roughly 7 to 11 cycles was run. TCRdb independently ran MiXCR on the 5' RACE reads; one entry per CDR3 protein. The sample lists about 1.5 million distinct CDR3 sequences, 40% to 45% occurring once. Sequencing was carried out using blood. Receptors were obtained from a woman aged 18-29 years in good health.

The chain recombines TRBV10-3 with TRBJ2-3; unclear D gene. The germline V gene has CDR1 ENHRY and CDR2 SYGVKD. CDR3 size: 12 residues. V lost 0 bases and J 7 bases, leaving 5 bases between the germline ends. CDR3 nucleotides: TGTGCCATCAGTGAGTCGCGCAATACGCAGTATTTT. Protein product: CAISESRNTQYF.

The chain couples TRBV29-1 to TRBJ2-7, with 8 positions matching TRBD2. This CDR3 has 15 amino acids. Per the germline V gene, CDR1 is SQVTM and CDR2 is ANQGSEA. V dropped 0 bases and J dropped 5; count of bases not matched to a gene: 9. The CDR3 DNA is TGCAGCGTTGAAGAAAGGGGACTAGTCCCCCACGAGCAGTACTTC. The encoded protein is CSVEERGLVPHEQYF.

This rearrangement joins TRBV20-1 to TRBJ2-7, with D possibly TRBD2 on 5 matching bases. CDR3 length equals 14 residues. V lost 7 bases to trimming and J lost 0 bases, with 16 bases between them. In germline, CDR1 is DFQATT, CDR2 SNEGSKA (reference sequence). The CDR3 DNA sequence: TGCAGTGTTTCATCTGGCGGGCGCTCCTACGAGCAGTACTTC. This codes for CSVSSGGRSYEQYF.

In this sample, this clonotype turned up a few times. V and J are TRBV4-2 and TRBJ2-4, with D hard to call. The V gene lost 1 base and the J gene lost 1 base, with 11 bases spanning the gap. CDR3 size: 16 residues. Germline loops: CDR1 LGHNA, CDR2 YNFKEQ. The CDR3 region is CASSQAKARAKNIQYF. CDR3 DNA sequence: TGTGCCAGCAGCCAAGCGAAGGCCCGGGCCAAAAACATTCAGTACTTC.

This clonotype appeared a few times. V is TRBV7-2 and J is TRBJ2-2, with D possibly TRBD2 on 5 matching bases. The germline gives CDR1 SGHTA, CDR2 FQGNSA. Trimming removed 10 bases from V and 4 bases from J, with 19 bases in between. The CDR3 length is 15 residues. This CDR3 is CATFPWERGTGELFF. CDR3 coding DNA: TGTGCCACCTTCCCATGGGAGCGTGGCACCGGGGAGCTGTTTTTT.

The V and J genes are TRBV7-9 and TRBJ2-4, with 10 nucleotides matching TRBD1. Germline CDR1 reads SEHNR; CDR2 reads FQNEAQ (reference sequence). The trim removed 1 base at V and 3 bases at J, leaving 3 bases unmatched. This CDR3 has 16 amino acids. Written as DNA, the CDR3 is TGTGCCAGCAGCTTAGGGGACAGGGGTGTCAAAAACATTCAGTACTTC. It yields the protein CASSLGDRGVKNIQYF.

In its sample, this clonotype was seen a few times. CDR3 protein: CASSHHEEGSGANVLTF. CDR3 DNA sequence: TGCGCCAGCAGCCACCACGAGGAAGGTTCTGGGGCCAACGTCCTGACTTTC. J is TRBJ2-6 and V is TRBV4-3; D is undetermined. The CDR3 is 17 amino acids. Germline-derived CDR1 and CDR2 are LGHNA and YSLEER. V was shortened by 3 bases and J by 1 base, with 13 bases between the two germline ends.

The sample holds a few counts of this clonotype. The J gene is TRBJ1-1, the V gene TRBV20-1; TRBD1 might be the D (6 bases). Germline V CDR1 and CDR2: DFQATT, SNEGSKA (reference sequence). Trimming shortened V by 0 bases and J by 3 bases, and 17 bases separated the two germline ends. The CDR3 is 16 amino acids. Here the CDR3 reads CSARDQDSGGDTEAFF. CDR3 in DNA: TGCAGTGCTAGAGACCAGGACAGTGGAGGGGACACTGAAGCTTTCTTT.

The rearrangement uses TRBV20-1 and TRBJ1-4; 7 bases agree with TRBD1. Trimming cost V 2 bases and J 5 bases; bases outside gene matches: 5. CDR3 length equals 14 residues. The germline gives CDR1 DFQATT, CDR2 SNEGSKA (reference sequence). CDR3 amino acids: CSARFRTGNEKLFF. CDR3 nucleotides: TGCAGTGCTAGATTTAGGACAGGAAATGAAAAACTGTTTTTT.

The count of this clonotype is one. The chain carries TRBV28 and TRBJ2-5; no clear D. Trimming took off 1 base at V and 2 bases at J, with 11 bases between the two ends. This CDR3 spans 15 amino acids. CDR1 is MDHEN and CDR2 is SYDVKM in the germline V gene. The CDR3 spells CASSLSSGYQETQYF. The CDR3, as DNA: TGTGCCAGCAGTTTATCGTCGGGCTATCAAGAGACCCAGTACTTC.

This chain links TRBV6-1 with TRBJ2-3; 9 bases are a match to TRBD2. There are 16 residues in the CDR3. V trimming: 2 bases; J trimming: 6 bases; junction bases outside the gene matches: 9. CDR1 MNHNS and CDR2 SASEGT come from the germline V gene. This CDR3 reads CASSEHSGSGWDTQYF. For the CDR3, the DNA is TGTGCCAGCAGTGAACATAGCGGGAGTGGTTGGGATACGCAGTATTTT.

The chain has TRBV12-3 or TRBV12-4 and TRBJ2-3; 8 nucleotides align to TRBD1. The CDR3 has 17 amino acids. V shed 3 bases, J shed 1 base, and the junction held 9 bases outside the gene matches. The CDR3 DNA reads as TGTGCCAGCAGTTTGGAGAATCAGGGGGCTTGCACAGATACGCAGTATTTT. It translates to CASSLENQGACTDTQYF.

Regarding this clonotype: An end of the junction does not agree with germline; a read error may underlie this. The V and J genes are TRBV7-3 and TRBJ2-1; 10 bases align to TRBD2. There are 15 residues in the CDR3. Germline CDR1 is SGHTA and CDR2 is FQGTGA. For the CDR3, the DNA is TGTGCCAGCAGCGCGCTAGCGGGGGTGGACAATGGGCAGTTCTTC. As protein: CASSALAGVDNGQFF.

The V and J genes are TRBV25-1 and TRBJ2-1; 7 positions agree with TRBD1. V lost 3 bases to trimming and J lost 5 bases; unmatched junction nucleotides: 13. Germline CDR1 MGHDK, CDR2 SYGVNS. The CDR3 has 17 amino acids. The CDR3 loop reads CASSDPTQGPRDNEQFF. CDR3 nucleotide sequence: TGTGCCAGCAGTGATCCCACACAGGGGCCGAGGGACAATGAGCAGTTCTTC.

This chain uses TRBV29-1 with TRBJ2-5; perhaps TRBD2 as D (6 bases). The DNA end lines up better with TRBJ2-7; the J call may be wrong. The CDR3 consists of 12 residues. The germline CDR1 and CDR2 sequences are SQVTM and ANQGSEA. The CDR3 DNA follows: TGCAGCGGGGGTCAGGGAGGAGGCGAGCAGTACTTC. Its protein product is CSGGQGGGEQYF.

This clonotype was seen repeatedly, ten times or more. The chain carries TRBV4-1 and TRBJ2-3; 7 bases map to TRBD2. V dropped 2 bases and J dropped 2; count of bases not matched to a gene: 4. CDR3 length equals 15 residues. Germline CDR1 reads MGHRA; CDR2 reads YSYEKL. CDR3 nucleotides: TGCGCCAGCAGCCAACCCCTAGCGGACACAGATACGCAGTATTTT. Its protein product is CASSQPLADTDTQYF.

The chain has TRBV4-1 and TRBJ2-7, with 8 nucleotides matching TRBD1. The germline gives CDR1 MGHRA, CDR2 YSYEKL. The trim removed 4 bases at V and 5 bases at J, leaving 7 bases unmatched. This CDR3 spans 14 amino acids. The CDR3 reads CASSRRQGSDEQYF. As DNA, the CDR3 is TGCGCCAGCAGCCGCCGACAGGGGTCCGACGAGCAGTACTTC.

The J gene is TRBJ2-5, the V gene TRBV2, with TRBD1 matching 10 bases. Germline trimming cut 7 bases from V and 4 bases from J; bases unmatched to any gene: 3. Germline V gene lookup returns CDR1 SNHLY and CDR2 FYNNEI. The CDR3 is 13 residues long. The CDR3 bases are TGTGCCAGCAACCGACAGGGGGCAGAGACCCAGTACTTC. Amino acid sequence: CASNRQGAETQYF.

This CDR3 reads CASSYQRREQLVGYTF. The CDR3 DNA is TGTGCCAGCAGTTACCAGCGCAGGGAGCAGCTGGTCGGCTACACCTTC. The V call is TRBV6-2 or TRBV6-3, the J call TRBJ1-2; weak D call: TRBD1 (5 bases). The V gene's germline CDR1 is MNHEY and CDR2 SVGEGT. The CDR3 is made up of 16 amino acids. Trimming cost V 2 bases and J 8 bases, with 21 bases left between them.